This T cell receptor (beta chain) was retrieved from a study of breast tumors, draining lymph nodes, adjacent tissues. Study outcomes and limitations: Luminal-like breast cancer showed significantly greater tumor-nontumor repertoire similarity than basal-like breast cancer did. The data were judged consistent with most tumor T cells coming from lymph node and expanding in tumor.

One entry per CDR3 protein, called by TCRdb with MiXCR from the multiplex PCR reads. The data contain approximately 100,000 distinct CDR3 sequences, around 20% of them singletons. Axillary draining lymph nodes of breast cancer patients supplied the node samples. At least ten counts were recorded for this clonotype. The antigen is not known. CDR1 and CDR2 (germline): LGHDT, YNNKEL (reference sequence). CDR3 length equals 15 residues. Trimming took off 1 base at V and 2 bases at J, with 12 bases between the two ends. This TCR derives from a female donor with breast cancer. Some clones in this sample may be carry-over from other donors' samples. The V call is TRBV3-1, the J call TRBJ2-7; perhaps TRBD2 as D (6 bases). Sequencing input: axillary lymph node tissue. In nucleotides, the CDR3 is TGTGCCAGCAGCCAAGGGGAACTAGCCGCCTACGAGCAGTACTTC. Encoded protein: CASSQGELAAYEQYF.